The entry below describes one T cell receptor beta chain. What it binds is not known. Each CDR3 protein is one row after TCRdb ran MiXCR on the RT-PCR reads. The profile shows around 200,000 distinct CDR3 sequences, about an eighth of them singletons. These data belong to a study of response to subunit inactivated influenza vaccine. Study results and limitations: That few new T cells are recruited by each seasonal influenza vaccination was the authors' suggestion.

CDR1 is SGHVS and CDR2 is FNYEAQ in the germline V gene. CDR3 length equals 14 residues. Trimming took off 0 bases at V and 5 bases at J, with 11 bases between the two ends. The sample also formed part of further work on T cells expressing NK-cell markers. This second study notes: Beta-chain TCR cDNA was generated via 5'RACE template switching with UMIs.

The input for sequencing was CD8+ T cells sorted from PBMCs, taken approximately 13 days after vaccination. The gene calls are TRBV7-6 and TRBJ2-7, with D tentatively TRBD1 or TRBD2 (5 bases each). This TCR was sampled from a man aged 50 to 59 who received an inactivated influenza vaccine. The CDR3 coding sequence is TGTGCCAGCAGCTTAGCAGGGCCGGGGCACGAGCAGTACTTC. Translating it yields CASSLAGPGHEQYF.